This T cell receptor beta chain stems from a study of patients and donors after allogeneic stem cell transplantation. In TCRdb, the RT-PCR reads were re-called with MiXCR into one record per CDR3 protein. The data show fewer than 25,000 distinct CDR3 sequences, about 42% seen once. There are 13 residues in the CDR3. CDR1 is SGHVS and CDR2 is FQNEAQ in the germline V gene. The V end lost 5 bases, the J end lost 3 bases, and 10 bases lay between the germline ends. This clonotype was sampled from a human donor who was either an allogeneic HSCT recipient or a stem cell or donor lymphocyte infusion donor (not recorded which). It is not recorded whose cells these are; they may come from a transplant donor. The sequencing sample was made of blood, either unsorted or a sorted T cell fraction (not recorded which). V usage is TRBV7-8 and J usage is TRBJ2-5; a weak D match, TRBD1 (6 bases). CDR3 sequence reads: CASSGGHKETQYF. The CDR3 nucleotides are TGTGCCAGCAGCGGGGGCCATAAAGAGACCCAGTACTTC. Using reference TRBV7-8 and TRBJ2-5 for the parts outside the CDR3, the full variable domain is GAGVSQSPRYKVAKRGQDVALRCDPISGHVSLFWYQQALGQGPEFLTYFQNEAQLDKSGLPSDRFFAERPEGSVSTLKIQRTQQEDSAVYLCASSGGHKETQYFGPGTRLLVL.